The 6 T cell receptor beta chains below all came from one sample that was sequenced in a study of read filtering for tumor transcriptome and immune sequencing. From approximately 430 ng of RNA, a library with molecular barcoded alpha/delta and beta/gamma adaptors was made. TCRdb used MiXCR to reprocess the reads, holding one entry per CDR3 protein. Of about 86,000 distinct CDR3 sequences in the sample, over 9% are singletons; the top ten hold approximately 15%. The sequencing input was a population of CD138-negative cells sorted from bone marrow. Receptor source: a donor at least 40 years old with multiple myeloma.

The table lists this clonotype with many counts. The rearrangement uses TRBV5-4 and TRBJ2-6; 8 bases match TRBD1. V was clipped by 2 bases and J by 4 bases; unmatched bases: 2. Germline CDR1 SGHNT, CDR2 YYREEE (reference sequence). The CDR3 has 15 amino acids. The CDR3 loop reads CASSFGQGGANVLTF. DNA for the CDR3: TGTGCCAGCAGCTTTGGACAGGGCGGGGCCAACGTCCTGACTTTC.

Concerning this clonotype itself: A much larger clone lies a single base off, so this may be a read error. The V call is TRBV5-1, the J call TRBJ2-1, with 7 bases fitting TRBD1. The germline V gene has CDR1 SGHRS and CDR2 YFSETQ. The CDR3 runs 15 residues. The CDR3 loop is CASSEQGTGTNGQFF. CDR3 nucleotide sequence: TGCGCCAGCAGCGAACAGGGGACGGGAACCAATGGGCAGTTCTTC.

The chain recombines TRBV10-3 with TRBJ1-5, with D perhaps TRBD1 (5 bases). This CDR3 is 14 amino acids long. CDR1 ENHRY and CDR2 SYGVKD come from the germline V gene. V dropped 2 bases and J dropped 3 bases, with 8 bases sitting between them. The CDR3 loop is CAISESRDNQPQHF. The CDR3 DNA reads TGTGCCATCAGTGAGAGCAGGGACAATCAGCCCCAGCATTTT.

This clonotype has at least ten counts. The CDR3 is CAISEAGETQYF. The CDR3 DNA sequence: TGTGCCATCAGTGAGGCGGGAGAGACCCAGTACTTC. The chain uses TRBV10-3 and TRBJ2-5; a possible D gene is TRBD2 (5 bases). The CDR3 extends over 12 amino acids. The V end lost 2 bases, the J end lost 4 bases, and 5 bases lay between the germline ends. CDR1 is ENHRY and CDR2 is SYGVKD in the germline V gene.

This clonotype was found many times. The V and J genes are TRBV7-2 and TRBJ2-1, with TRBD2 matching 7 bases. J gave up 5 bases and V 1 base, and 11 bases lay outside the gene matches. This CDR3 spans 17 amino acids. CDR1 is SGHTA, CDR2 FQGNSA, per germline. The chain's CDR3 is CASSLELGGSLNNEQFF. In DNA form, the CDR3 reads TGTGCCAGCAGCTTAGAATTGGGCGGGAGTTTAAACAATGAGCAGTTCTTC.

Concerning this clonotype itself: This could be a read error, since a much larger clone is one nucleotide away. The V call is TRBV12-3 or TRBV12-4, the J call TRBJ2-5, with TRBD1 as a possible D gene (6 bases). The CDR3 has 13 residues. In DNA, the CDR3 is TGTTCCAGCAGTCCGACAGGCCATGAGACCCAGTACTTC. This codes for CSSSPTGHETQYF.